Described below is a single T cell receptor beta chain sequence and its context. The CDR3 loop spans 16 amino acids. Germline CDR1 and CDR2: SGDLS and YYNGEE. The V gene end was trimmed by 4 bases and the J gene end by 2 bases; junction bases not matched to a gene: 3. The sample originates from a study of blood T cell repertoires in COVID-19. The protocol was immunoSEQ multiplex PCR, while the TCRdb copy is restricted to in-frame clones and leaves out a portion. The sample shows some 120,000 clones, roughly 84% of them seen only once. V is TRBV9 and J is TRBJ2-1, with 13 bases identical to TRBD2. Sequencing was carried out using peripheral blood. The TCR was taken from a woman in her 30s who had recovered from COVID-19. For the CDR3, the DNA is TGTGCCAGCAGCCGGGGACTAGCGGGGACCTACAATGAGCAGTTCTTC. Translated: CASSRGLAGTYNEQFF.